These 25 T cell receptor beta chains originate from one sample sequenced in a study of identical twins. MiXCR, applied by TCRdb to the 5' RACE reads, yields one record per CDR3 protein. The sample has about 900,000 distinct CDR3 sequences; 9% to 15% are singletons. The data were also submitted as part of a second study, on yellow fever vaccine responses in identical twins.

Sequencing was carried out using PBMCs. The receptors derive from a woman under 30 in good health.

The sample holds many counts of this clonotype. The CDR3 DNA is TGTGCCACCAGCATGTCCGGGGCCCGCAATGAGCAGTTCTTC. It is translated as CATSMSGARNEQFF. The V and J genes are TRBV15 and TRBJ2-1; tentatively, D is TRBD1 or TRBD2 (5 bases each). Trimming removed 4 bases from V and 6 bases from J, with 13 bases in between. Germline-derived CDR1 and CDR2 are LNHNV and YYDKDF (reference sequence). The CDR3 covers 14 residues. Filled out from reference TRBV15 and TRBJ2-1, the complete variable domain reads DAMVIQNPRYQVTQFGKPVTLSCSQTLNHNVMYWYQQKSSQAPKLLFHYYDKDFNNEADTPDNFQSRRPNTSFCFLDIRSPGLGDTAMYLCATSMSGARNEQFFGPGTRLTVL.

The chain uses TRBV11-1 and TRBJ2-7, with TRBD1 as a possible D gene (5 bases). This CDR3 comprises 13 residues. V was trimmed by 5 bases and J by 4 bases, leaving 12 bases between them. The germline CDR1 and CDR2 sequences are SGHAT and FQDESV (reference sequence). The CDR3 sequence: CASSNSRDYEQYV. The CDR3 DNA sequence: TGTGCCAGCAGCAATAGCAGGGATTACGAGCAGTACGTC.

This clonotype was found a few times. The V call is TRBV12-3 or TRBV12-4, the J call TRBJ2-2; perhaps TRBD1 as D (6 bases). This CDR3 is built from 15 residues. Deletions cut 6 bases from V and 6 bases from J, with 17 bases between. This chain's CDR3 is CASSLRGSKAGELFF. CDR3 DNA: TGTGCCAGCAGCCTTAGGGGGTCTAAGGCCGGGGAGCTGTTTTTT.

This clonotype was detected many times. The chain employs TRBV2 and TRBJ2-3, with 7 positions matching TRBD2. CDR1 and CDR2 from the germline V gene are SNHLY and FYNNEI. V shed 6 bases, J shed 0 bases, and the junction held 9 bases outside the gene matches. The CDR3 is 16 amino acids. CDR3: CASRTPLAPSTDTQYF. The CDR3, as DNA: TGTGCCAGCAGGACTCCACTAGCGCCTAGCACAGATACGCAGTATTTT.

This chain connects TRBV20-1 to TRBJ2-7; D possibly corresponds to TRBD1 (6 bases). CDR3 length: 16 amino acids. The germline gives CDR1 DFQATT, CDR2 SNEGSKA (reference sequence). V lost 5 bases to trimming and J lost 0 bases, with 20 bases between them. CDR3 protein: CSAPAWTDHYSYEQYF. Here the CDR3 DNA reads TGCAGTGCTCCTGCTTGGACAGACCATTACTCCTACGAGCAGTACTTC.

The sample holds a few counts of this clonotype. The chain links TRBV5-1 to TRBJ1-5, with 9 nucleotides matching TRBD1. Trimming cost V 3 bases and J 4 bases; bases outside gene matches: 5. Germline lookup yields CDR1 SGHRS and CDR2 YFSETQ. The CDR3 runs to 15 residues. The CDR3 DNA follows: TGCGCCAGCAGCTGGGGGACAGGGCTAAATCAGCCCCAGCATTTT. It codes for CASSWGTGLNQPQHF. The variable domain in full, with the rest retrieved from reference TRBV5-1 and TRBJ1-5, is KAGVTQTPRYLIKTRGQQVTLSCSPISGHRSVSWYQQTPGQGLQFLFEYFSETQRNKGNFPGRFSGRQFSNSRSEMNVSTLELGDSALYLCASSWGTGLNQPQHFGDGTRLSIL.

V usage is TRBV5-1 and J usage is TRBJ1-2; D not certain. V lost 0 bases and J 0 bases, leaving 9 bases between the germline ends. The germline V gene encodes CDR1 SGHRS and CDR2 YFSETQ. CDR3 length equals 15 residues. CDR3 DNA: TGCGCCAGCAGCTTGGTTGGCAACGCTAACTATGGCTACACCTTC. Its protein product is CASSLVGNANYGYTF.

This clonotype was detected ten times or more. The chain combines TRBV12-3 or TRBV12-4 with TRBJ2-1; 8 positions match TRBD2. CDR3 length: 15 residues. Trimming removed 5 bases from V and 4 bases from J; junction bases left unmatched: 7. For the CDR3, the DNA is TGTGCCAGCAGTCCGACGGGAGGGCCTTACAATGAGCAGTTCTTC. Its translation: CASSPTGGPYNEQFF.

This clonotype was counted ten times or more. The chain employs TRBV12-3 or TRBV12-4 and TRBJ2-7; D is uncertain. The CDR3 covers 13 residues. Between the trimmed V and J ends, which lost 4 bases and 0 bases, there was a span of 7 bases. The CDR3 DNA sequence: TGTGCCAGCAGTTCGGAGAGCTCCTACGAGCAGTACTTC. It is translated as CASSSESSYEQYF.

In its sample, this clonotype was seen a few times. The chain uses TRBV18 and TRBJ2-7, with D unclear. Trimming shortened V by 3 bases and J by 0 bases, and 9 bases separated the two germline ends. Per germline, CDR1 KGHSH and CDR2 LQKENI. The CDR3 has 14 amino acids. The DNA of the CDR3 is TGTGCCAGCTCACCGACCAGTTACTCCTACGAGCAGTACGTC. This gives the protein CASSPTSYSYEQYV.

This clonotype showed up just a few times. V is TRBV10-3 and J is TRBJ2-1; D is uncertain. The CDR3 loop spans 12 amino acids. The V gene lost 4 bases and the J gene lost 9 bases, with 10 bases spanning the gap. Germline values: CDR1 ENHRY, CDR2 SYGVKD. The CDR3 DNA follows: TGTGCCATCAGTGGCCCCGCCGCTGAGCAGTTCTTC. This translates into CAISGPAAEQFF.

This clonotype came up a few times. The rearrangement uses TRBV24-1 and TRBJ2-7, with D perhaps TRBD2 (5 bases). Trimming took off 1 base at V and 6 bases at J, with 6 bases between the two ends. The CDR3 spans 12 residues. Germline V gives CDR1 KGHDR, CDR2 SFDVKD. The CDR3 spells CATSDLEGEQYF. CDR3 sequence (DNA): TGTGCCACCAGTGATTTAGAGGGCGAGCAGTACTTC.

This clonotype turned up a few times. The chain combines TRBV7-2 with TRBJ2-7; 11 bases match TRBD1. The ends lost 3 bases at V and 3 bases at J; junction bases unmatched: 4. CDR1 and CDR2 (germline): SGHTA, FQGNSA. This CDR3 is 15 amino acids long. CDR3: CASSFGTGGRYEQYF. CDR3 coding DNA: TGTGCCAGCAGCTTTGGGACAGGGGGACGCTACGAGCAGTACTTC.

This chain joins TRBV4-1 and TRBJ2-7; TRBD2 matches 7 bases. J was trimmed by 1 base and V by 4 bases; bases with no gene match: 13. This CDR3 spans 17 amino acids. Germline-derived CDR1 and CDR2 are MGHRA and YSYEKL. CDR3 coding DNA: TGCGCCAGCAGCCCCAAGGGCCCCGCGGGAGCGTCCTACGAGCAGTACTTC. Amino acid sequence: CASSPKGPAGASYEQYF.

The CDR3 DNA follows: TGTGCCAGCTCACTGTGGGACGGCTACGAGCAGTACGTC. Translated, it gives CASSLWDGYEQYV. V gene TRBV18 combines with J gene TRBJ2-7; the D gene could be TRBD1 or TRBD2 (5 bases each). The CDR3 sequence is 13 residues long. V was cut by 4 bases and J by 3 bases, with 10 bases left in between. Germline V gives CDR1 KGHSH, CDR2 LQKENI.

Only a few counts were recorded for this clonotype. The junction and the germline gene differ at one end; a read error may be behind it. The chain couples TRBV29-1 to TRBJ2-1, with D possibly TRBD1 on 6 matching bases. CDR1 and CDR2 (germline): SQVTM, ANQGSEA. CDR3 length equals 13 residues. In DNA, the CDR3 is TGCAGCTTTGACCAGGGGCGGCACAATGAGCAGTTCTTC. It specifies CSFDQGRHNEQFF.

This clonotype appeared a few times. The chain joins TRBV2 to TRBJ1-4; no reliable D call. The CDR3 is made up of 14 amino acids. In germline, CDR1 is SNHLY, CDR2 FYNNEI. V lost 1 base and J lost 3, with 6 bases in between. The CDR3 DNA reads as TGTGCCAGCAGTGAAGGGGGAGCTAATGAAAAACTGTTTTTT. Its protein is CASSEGGANEKLFF.

This clonotype was seen a few times. This chain uses TRBV12-3 or TRBV12-4 with TRBJ2-1; 8 positions agree with TRBD2. This CDR3 has 17 residues. Losses at the gene ends were 0 bases for V and 2 bases for J; bases not matched to a gene: 6. In DNA, the CDR3 is TGTGCCAGCAGTTTAGCGCTCCAAGCGGGAGCCTACAATGAGCAGTTCTTC. This gives the protein CASSLALQAGAYNEQFF.

This clonotype appeared a few times. The V and J genes are TRBV7-9 and TRBJ2-3, with TRBD2 identical over 11 bases. Germline CDR1 SEHNR, CDR2 FQNEAQ (reference sequence). The CDR3 runs to 16 residues. Trimming took 5 bases from V and 2 from J; bases not matched to a gene: 6. The CDR3: CASSPTTSGITDTQYF. The CDR3 DNA reads as TGTGCCAGCAGCCCTACGACTAGCGGGATCACAGATACGCAGTATTTT.

This clonotype was counted at least ten times. This chain links TRBV2 with TRBJ2-3; D uncertain. This CDR3 is 15 amino acids long. The V gene lost 7 bases and the J gene lost 0 bases, with 14 bases spanning the gap. Per the germline V gene, CDR1 is SNHLY and CDR2 is FYNNEI. The CDR3 loop reads CASTSQMTSTDTQYF. CDR3 coding DNA: TGTGCCAGCACCTCCCAAATGACTAGCACAGATACGCAGTATTTT.

The table lists this clonotype with many counts. This rearrangement joins TRBV12-5 to TRBJ2-1; D is possibly TRBD1 (5 bases). The V and J ends lost 0 bases and 0 bases respectively, with 6 bases between them. Germline loops: CDR1 LGHNT, CDR2 FRNRAP. This CDR3 has 15 amino acids. In DNA, the CDR3 is TGTGCTAGTGGTTTGGTAGGGGTCTCCTACAATGAGCAGTTCTTC. Translation gives CASGLVGVSYNEQFF.

A few counts support this clonotype. The V and J genes are TRBV10-3 and TRBJ1-1; D is ambiguous. Deletions cut 1 base from V and 4 bases from J, with 10 bases between. The germline V gene encodes CDR1 ENHRY and CDR2 SYGVKD. CDR3 length: 14 residues. CDR3 bases: TGTGCCATCAGTGAGTTCGGCGGTACCACTGAAGCTTTCTTT. It is translated as CAISEFGGTTEAFF.

This clonotype has more than one count but fewer than ten. The genes are TRBV24-1 and TRBJ2-1; 9 nucleotides match TRBD1. The CDR3 runs to 13 residues. Germline V gene sequence: CDR1 KGHDR, CDR2 SFDVKD. Unmatched junction bases numbered 3, after V lost 8 bases and J lost 5 bases. The CDR3 here is CATKDRGHNEQFF. CDR3 DNA sequence: TGTGCCACCAAGGACAGGGGACACAATGAGCAGTTCTTC.

This clonotype occurred a few times. This chain joins TRBV18 and TRBJ2-1; D gene ambiguous. CDR1 KGHSH and CDR2 LQKENI come from the germline V gene. This CDR3 contains 15 residues. The V and J ends lost 8 bases and 0 bases respectively, with 14 bases between them. The chain's CDR3 is CASSPPSSSYNEQFF. The CDR3, as DNA: TGTGCCAGCAGCCCGCCTTCGAGCTCCTACAATGAGCAGTTCTTC.

DNA for the CDR3: TGTGCCAGCAGCCGGGACAGGGCTCGCGAGCAGTACTTC. Residues: CASSRDRAREQYF. The chain recombines TRBV5-6 with TRBJ2-7, with TRBD1 matching 9 bases. The CDR3 is 13 amino acids. J was trimmed by 6 bases and V by 4 bases; bases with no gene match: 5. Germline lookup yields CDR1 SGHDT and CDR2 YYEEEE.